The 18 T cell receptor beta chains given below trace back to one sample, sequenced in a study of vaccination and CD4 T cells after COVID-19. Cultured CD4+ T-cell DNA underwent Oncomine TCR Beta short-read sequencing. From the PCR reads, TCRdb called clonotypes with MiXCR, one entry per CDR3 protein. This table has about 6,400 distinct CDR3 sequences, 40% to 50% appearing once. Their recognized antigens are unknown. Sample treatment: approximately nine-day PBMC culture with coronavirus spike peptide pools or control peptides (ViraFEST assay). The source material was CD4+ T cells from blood, cultured in vitro. The receptors were sampled from a human donor who had recovered from COVID-19.

This clonotype was observed a handful of times. V usage is TRBV10-3 and J usage is TRBJ1-2, with 9 bases identical to TRBD1. This CDR3 region has 13 residues. The germline V gene encodes CDR1 ENHRY and CDR2 SYGVKD. The V segment lost 4 bases and the J segment 8 bases; nucleotides outside the gene matches: 5. CDR3 residues: CAISGDRAFGYTF. The CDR3 nucleotides read TGTGCCATCAGTGGGGACAGGGCCTTCGGCTACACCTTC.

This clonotype has a handful of counts. The chain couples TRBV7-9 to TRBJ1-1, with TRBD1 matching over 11 bases. The trim removed 5 bases at V and 3 bases at J, leaving 5 bases unmatched. The CDR3 length is 15 residues. Germline-derived CDR1 and CDR2 are SEHNR and FQNEAQ (reference sequence). The CDR3 DNA reads as TGTGCCAGCAGCCCTAAGGGACAGGGGGACACTGAAGCTTTCTTT. Residues: CASSPKGQGDTEAFF.

The chain has TRBV20-1 and TRBJ1-3, with 7 bases lining up with TRBD1. The V gene end was trimmed by 3 bases and the J gene end by 4 bases; junction bases not matched to a gene: 12. This CDR3 has 16 amino acids. From germline, CDR1 is DFQATT and CDR2 SNEGSKA (reference sequence). The CDR3 DNA reads as TGCAGTGCTAGGCCCCGGGGACAGTCCCGCGGAAACACCATATATTTT. Its protein product is CSARPRGQSRGNTIYF.

This clonotype was observed a few times. The V gene is TRBV5-4, the J gene TRBJ1-1; 8 bases fit TRBD1. Trimming took 4 bases from V and 0 from J; bases not matched to a gene: 8. This CDR3 spans 16 amino acids. Germline assignment: CDR1 SGHNT and CDR2 YYREEE (reference sequence). The DNA of the CDR3 is TGTGCCAGCAGCCCCGGACCGACAGGGGTGAACACTGAAGCTTTCTTT. Its protein is CASSPGPTGVNTEAFF.

The gene calls are TRBV25-1 and TRBJ2-5, with 8 nucleotides matching TRBD2. CDR3 length: 14 residues. Losses at the gene ends were 4 bases for V and 5 bases for J; bases not matched to a gene: 6. The germline V gene has CDR1 MGHDK and CDR2 SYGVNS. The CDR3 reads CASSASGSVETQYF. The DNA for the CDR3 is TGTGCCAGCAGTGCAAGCGGGAGTGTTGAGACCCAGTACTTC. Full variable domain (outside the CDR3, taken from reference TRBV25-1 and TRBJ2-5): EADIYQTPRYLVIGTGKKITLECSQTMGHDKMYWYQQDPGMELHLIHYSYGVNSTEKGDLSSESTVSRIRTEHFPLTLESARPSHTSQYLCASSASGSVETQYFGPGTRLLVL.

V is TRBV6-1 and J is TRBJ1-2; no firm D call. Germline V CDR1 and CDR2: MNHNS, SASEGT. Trimming shortened V by 5 bases and J by 2 bases, and 9 bases separated the two germline ends. The CDR3 length is 13 residues. CDR3 sequence: CASSLHRNYGYTF. The CDR3 bases are TGTGCCAGCAGTCTCCACAGAAACTATGGCTACACCTTC.

The chain joins TRBV25-1 to TRBJ2-3, with D tentatively TRBD2 (5 bases). The CDR3 consists of 14 residues. The V end lost 2 bases, the J end lost 0 bases, and 6 bases lay between the germline ends. CDR1 is MGHDK, CDR2 SYGVNS, per germline. This CDR3 is CASSETRSTDTQYF. CDR3 nucleotide sequence: TGTGCCAGCAGTGAAACTAGAAGCACAGATACGCAGTATTTT.

This chain joins TRBV7-9 and TRBJ1-1; D uncertain. Trimming took 3 bases from V and 3 from J, leaving 8 bases between them. Per the germline V gene, CDR1 is SEHNR and CDR2 is FQNEAQ (reference sequence). The CDR3 is made up of 13 amino acids. The CDR3 DNA sequence: TGTGCCAGCAGCTTGGGGAGTGACACTGAAGCTTTCTTT. Protein: CASSLGSDTEAFF. The full variable domain, completed using reference TRBV7-9 and TRBJ1-1, is DTGVSQNPRHKITKRGQNVTFRCDPISEHNRLYWYRQTLGQGPEFLTYFQNEAQLEKSRLLSDRFSAERPKGSFSTLEIQRTEQGDSAMYLCASSLGSDTEAFFGQGTRLTVV.

In the case of this clonotype: Mismatch with germline at one junction end may stem from a read error. As DNA, the CDR3 is TGTGCTAGCAGCCCGGGGACAGGGGATGTCACCGGGGAGCTGTTTTTT. The encoded protein is CASSPGTGDVTGELFF. The chain joins TRBV7-7 to TRBJ2-2; 10 nucleotides match TRBD1. Germline-derived CDR1 and CDR2 are SSHAT and FNYEAQ (reference sequence). The CDR3 runs 16 residues.

This clonotype has a handful of counts. The CDR3 loop is CASSRTRSSNQPQHF. The CDR3, as DNA: TGTGCCAGCTCCCGGACACGCAGTAGCAATCAGCCCCAGCATTTT. The genes are TRBV27 and TRBJ1-5; possible D gene TRBD1, 5 bases. The CDR3 contains 15 residues. V was trimmed by 8 bases and J by 0 bases, leaving 14 bases between them. Germline V gene lookup returns CDR1 MNHEY and CDR2 SMNVEV (reference sequence).

The DNA for the CDR3 is TGTGCCAGCAGCTTAGACGGCGACAGCTACGAGCAGTACTTC. Encoded protein: CASSLDGDSYEQYF. V usage is TRBV11-3 and J usage is TRBJ2-7, with TRBD1 as a possible D gene (5 bases). Trimming stripped 0 bases from V and 3 bases from J, with 9 bases between. CDR3 size: 14 residues. Per germline, CDR1 SGHNT and CDR2 YENEEA. The full variable domain, completed using reference TRBV11-3 and TRBJ2-7, is EAGVVQSPRYKIIEKKQPVAFWCNPISGHNTLYWYLQNLGQGPELLIRYENEEAVDDSQLPKDRFSAERLKGVDSTLKIQPAELGDSAVYLCASSLDGDSYEQYFGPGTRLTVT.

The V and J genes are TRBV5-1 and TRBJ1-2, with a possible D match to TRBD1 (6 bases). CDR1 is SGHRS, CDR2 YFSETQ, per germline. V lost 2 bases and J 3 bases, leaving 11 bases between the germline ends. CDR3 length: 14 amino acids. As DNA, the CDR3 is TGCGCCAGCAGCTTTTCAGGGGCGGACTATGGCTACACCTTC. This encodes CASSFSGADYGYTF.

The rearrangement uses TRBV5-4 and TRBJ1-1; 7 bases are a match to TRBD1. The ends lost 3 bases at V and 8 bases at J; junction bases unmatched: 10. Germline-derived CDR1 and CDR2 are SGHNT and YYREEE (reference sequence). This CDR3 contains 14 residues. As DNA, the CDR3 is TGTGCCAGCAGCTCAAAACGTACACAGGGGGAAGCTTTCTTT. The encoded protein is CASSSKRTQGEAFF.

J is TRBJ2-5 and V is TRBV5-4; the D gene could be TRBD1 or TRBD2 (6 bases each). Trimming shortened V by 3 bases and J by 3 bases, and 12 bases separated the two germline ends. The CDR3 runs 14 residues. CDR1 and CDR2 from the germline V gene are SGHNT and YYREEE (reference sequence). The CDR3 coding sequence is TGTGCCAGCAGCTCCCGTAGGGGGGAAGAGACCCAGTACTTC. Its translation: CASSSRRGEETQYF.

The chain recombines TRBV7-6 with TRBJ2-1; D is ambiguous. Germline-derived CDR1 and CDR2 are SGHVS and FNYEAQ. There are 14 residues in the CDR3. Trimming shortened V by 1 base and J by 7 bases, and 11 bases separated the two germline ends. The CDR3 loop reads CASSLVYRTNEQFF. The CDR3 nucleotides read TGTGCCAGCAGCTTAGTCTACAGAACAAATGAGCAGTTCTTC.

CDR3 in amino acids: CASSIGRGASNQPQHF. The CDR3, as DNA: TGTGCCAGTAGTATAGGCCGGGGCGCGAGCAATCAGCCCCAGCATTTT. The V and J genes are TRBV19 and TRBJ1-5, with D perhaps TRBD1 (5 bases). Per germline, CDR1 LNHDA and CDR2 SQIVND (reference sequence). The V and J ends lost 1 base and 1 base respectively, with 11 bases between them. This CDR3 spans 16 amino acids.

This rearrangement joins TRBV4-2 to TRBJ2-4; 7 bases match TRBD2. Germline loops: CDR1 LGHNA, CDR2 YNFKEQ. The length of the CDR3 is 16 residues. Unmatched junction bases numbered 6, after V lost 0 bases and J lost 4 bases. The chain's CDR3 is CASSQDFGGGKNIQYF. DNA of the CDR3: TGTGCCAGCAGCCAAGATTTTGGGGGGGGGAAAAACATTCAGTACTTC.

The DNA for the CDR3 is TGTGCCAGCAGCAGGAGGGGACTAGCGGGGGCACGGACCGGGGAGCTGTTTTTT. This encodes CASSRRGLAGARTGELFF. V is TRBV7-2 and J is TRBJ2-2; TRBD2 matches at 14 bases. The CDR3 runs to 18 residues. After removal of 5 bases from V and 5 bases from J, the junction contained 10 bases not matched to a gene. CDR1 is SGHTA and CDR2 is FQGNSA in the germline V gene.